What follows describes a single T cell receptor (beta chain). This sample was taken from a study of cytomegalovirus exposure and HLA in healthy donors. On the study more broadly: Roughly 180 million T cells yielded roughly 120 million unique TCR beta sequences in earlier analysis.

PCR used 60 Vbeta primers and 13 Jbeta primers. Some clones are missing from TCRdb's copy, which holds only in-frame ones; the method was immunoSEQ multiplex PCR. Of fewer than 65,000 clones detected, about 82% appear once; the ten largest clones hold roughly 1.4%. This TCR was sampled from a man under 40 in good health and CMV-seronegative. The material sequenced was PBMCs.

The CDR3 DNA reads TGTGCCAGCAACTCCGGGGGAAATAGCAATCAGCCCCAGCATTTT. Translation gives CASNSGGNSNQPQHF. The chain joins TRBV6-1 to TRBJ1-5; D perhaps matches TRBD1 (5 bases). Germline V gene lookup returns CDR1 MNHNS and CDR2 SASEGT. CDR3 size: 15 residues. V lost 7 bases and J 0 bases, leaving 13 bases between the germline ends.